The next 9 T cell receptor beta chains were all read from a single sample in a study of T cell changes during pregnancy in multiple sclerosis. TCRdb keeps only in-frame clones here, not all; method: immunoSEQ multiplex PCR. The table lists over 25,000 clones, about 89% of them singletons, with about 6.4% in the top ten. Material: CD8+ T cells from peripheral blood mononuclear cells, obtained after pregnancy. Receptors originate from a female donor with multiple sclerosis, enrolled in a pregnancy study.

V gene TRBV28 combines with J gene TRBJ1-5; possible D gene TRBD1, 6 bases. The ends were cut back, 2 bases at V and 9 bases at J, with 14 bases in the middle. CDR3 length: 14 residues. Germline-derived CDR1 and CDR2 are MDHEN and SYDVKM. The CDR3 spells CASSLGQGFWPQHF. The CDR3 DNA reads as TGTGCCAGCAGTTTAGGCCAGGGGTTTTGGCCCCAGCATTTT.

The rearrangement joins TRBV6-5 to TRBJ2-7, with 7 bases identical to TRBD2. Unmatched junction bases numbered 5, after V lost 0 bases and J lost 3 bases. This CDR3 region has 15 residues. CDR1 MNHEY and CDR2 SVGAGI come from the germline V gene. CDR3 sequence reads: CASSYSISGIYEQYF. The CDR3 region has the DNA TGTGCCAGCAGTTACTCGATAAGCGGGATCTACGAGCAGTACTTC.

This rearrangement joins TRBV7-9 to TRBJ2-7, with 16 positions matching TRBD2. The junction had 2 bases not matched to a gene; V was cut back by 4 bases and J by 2 bases. This CDR3 has 16 residues. Germline loops: CDR1 SEHNR, CDR2 FQNEAQ (reference sequence). The CDR3 DNA reads as TGTGCCAGCAGCTCGGGACTAGCGGGAGGGCCCTACGAGCAGTACTTC. This gives the protein CASSSGLAGGPYEQYF.

The J gene is TRBJ2-5, the V gene TRBV28; D might be TRBD1 (6 bases). Per germline, CDR1 MDHEN and CDR2 SYDVKM. V shed 3 bases and J shed 3 bases, with 23 bases lying between them. The CDR3 is 18 amino acids. The CDR3 DNA is TGTGCCAGCAGTTTCCCGACAGGCCTCTCGATAGACGAAGAGACCCAGTACTTC. Its translation: CASSFPTGLSIDEETQYF.

V usage is TRBV19 and J usage is TRBJ1-5, with 7 bases aligning to TRBD1. V lost 6 bases, J lost 4 bases, and 12 bases stayed unmatched. The germline V gene encodes CDR1 LNHDA and CDR2 SQIVND (reference sequence). This CDR3 is built from 16 residues. The CDR3 coding sequence is TGTGCCAGTAGCAACCCCAGGGGGGCTGGAAATCAGCCCCAGCATTTT. Amino acid sequence: CASSNPRGAGNQPQHF.

This clone occurred once. This rearrangement joins TRBV11-2 to TRBJ2-7; 11 bases agree with TRBD2. The germline gives CDR1 SGHAT, CDR2 FQNNGV. J lost 0 bases, V lost 0 bases, and 4 bases had no gene match. The CDR3 covers 17 residues. CDR3 in DNA: TGTGCCAGCAGCTTAGAAGGGACTAGCGGTAGCTCCTACGAGCAGTACTTC. It translates to CASSLEGTSGSSYEQYF.

This clone has just one count. The chain employs TRBV4-3 and TRBJ2-2, with 7 bases that match TRBD2. The V and J ends lost 3 bases and 3 bases, in that order; junction bases with no gene match: 10. The CDR3 loop spans 17 amino acids. Looked up from germline, CDR1 is LGHNA and CDR2 is YSLEER. CDR3 DNA sequence: TGCGCCAGCAGCCACGTGGGAGGGGAAGGGTACACCGGGGAGCTGTTTTTT. This translates into CASSHVGGEGYTGELFF.

J is TRBJ1-3 and V is TRBV7-8; D unresolved. Germline assignment: CDR1 SGHVS and CDR2 FQNEAQ. This CDR3 has 16 residues. V was trimmed by 4 bases and J by 0 bases, leaving 13 bases between them. The CDR3 loop reads CASSSTLSRSGNTIYF. For the CDR3, the DNA is TGTGCCAGCAGCTCGACACTCTCGCGCTCTGGAAACACCATATATTTT. Complete variable domain (other parts from reference TRBV7-8 and TRBJ1-3): GAGVSQSPRYKVAKRGQDVALRCDPISGHVSLFWYQQALGQGPEFLTYFQNEAQLDKSGLPSDRFFAERPEGSVSTLKIQRTQQEDSAVYLCASSSTLSRSGNTIYFGEGSWLTVV.

The chain carries TRBV28 and TRBJ2-7; the match to TRBD2 covers 12 bases. CDR1 is MDHEN, CDR2 SYDVKM, per germline. The CDR3 has 15 residues. Germline trimming cut 6 bases from V and 7 bases from J; bases unmatched to any gene: 10. CDR3: CASRRTSGRINEQYF. As DNA, the CDR3 is TGTGCCAGCAGACGCACTAGCGGGAGGATAAATGAGCAGTACTTC.